Listed below are T cell receptor beta chains from one sample, sequenced in a study of CD8 T cells in Susac syndrome. Via MiXCR, TCRdb re-called the immunoSEQ multiplex PCR reads, giving one row per CDR3 protein. Here the sample spans just over 300,000 distinct CDR3 sequences, 92% being singletons. Sequencing was carried out using CD4+ T cells from PBMCs. The receptors originated from a human donor with multiple sclerosis. Each CDR3 is given with its conserved first and last residue. The D gene is left open where the match is weak. Clone size, where shown, is once, few, many, or a class for clones that have expanded.

D gene,CDR3 length,clone size,V gene,J gene,CDR3 protein,CDR3 DNA
TRBD2,12,NA,TRBV30,TRBJ2-5,CAWTSGQETQYF,TGTGCCTGGACTAGCGGCCAAGAGACCCAGTACTTC
NA,13,NA,TRBV2,TRBJ2-5,CASSEPSGETQYF,TGTGCCAGCAGTGAGCCCTCAGGGGAGACCCAGTACTTC
NA,13,NA,TRBV29-1,TRBJ2-7,CSVKLDPAGEQYF,TGCAGCGTTAAACTAGACCCGGCGGGGGAGCAGTACTTC
TRBD1,14,NA,TRBV19,TRBJ2-1,CASSPWTGRNEQFF,TGTGCCAGTAGCCCTTGGACAGGGCGGAATGAGCAGTTCTTC
NA,13,NA,TRBV5-6,TRBJ1-2,CASSLDLMWGYTF,TGTGCCAGCAGCCTCGACCTGATGTGGGGCTACACCTTC
TRBD2,16,NA,TRBV20-1,TRBJ2-5,CSARDYRTGAGETQYF,TGCAGTGCTAGAGACTATAGAACGGGAGCGGGGGAGACCCAGTACTTC
NA,16,NA,TRBV6-6,TRBJ1-2,CASTGQGGSFNYGYTF,TGTGCCAGCACCGGGCAGGGCGGAAGTTTTAACTATGGCTACACCTTC
NA,13,NA,TRBV18,TRBJ2-5,CASSPPVQETQYF,TGTGCCAGCTCACCCCCGGTCCAAGAGACCCAGTACTTC
TRBD2,15,NA,TRBV6-1,TRBJ2-7,CASSEGGSGSYEQYF,TGTGCCAGCAGTGAAGGTGGTAGCGGGAGCTACGAGCAGTACTTC
TRBD2,16,once,TRBV11-3,TRBJ2-1,CASSLFSGEGGNEQFF,TGTGCCAGCAGCTTATTCAGCGGGGAGGGCGGGAATGAGCAGTTCTTC
NA,18,NA,TRBV4-1,TRBJ2-3,CASSQELLGLQNTDTQYF,TGCGCCAGCAGCCAAGAGTTGTTGGGGCTACAGAACACAGATACGCAGTATTTT
NA,14,NA,TRBV12-3/TRBV12-4,TRBJ2-7,CASSTDASSYEQYF,TGTGCCAGCAGTACAGACGCCAGCTCCTACGAGCAGTACTTC
TRBD1,13,NA,TRBV15,TRBJ2-7,CATSQDRVNEQYF,TGTGCCACCAGCCAAGACAGGGTCAACGAGCAGTACTTC
NA,16,NA,TRBV3-1,TRBJ2-7,CASSQPWTSLSYEQYF,TGTGCCAGCAGCCAGCCCTGGACCAGCCTTTCCTACGAGCAGTACTTC
TRBD1,15,NA,TRBV12-5,TRBJ2-1,CASGSLKGAYNEQFF,TGTGCTAGTGGTTCTCTCAAGGGGGCGTACAATGAGCAGTTCTTC
NA,13,NA,TRBV30,TRBJ1-2,CAWSVGDWDGYTF,TGTGCCTGGAGCGTGGGGGACTGGGATGGCTACACCTTC
NA,17,NA,TRBV12-5,TRBJ2-3,CASGLVPPGMGTDTQYF,TGTGCTAGTGGTTTGGTCCCTCCAGGGATGGGAACAGATACGCAGTATTTT
NA,14,NA,TRBV11-2,TRBJ1-2,CASSRYHSDYGYTF,TGTGCCAGCAGCCGTTACCACAGCGACTATGGCTACACCTTC
TRBD2,15,NA,TRBV4-2,TRBJ2-1,CASSQVGGRGNEQFF,TGTGCCAGCAGCCAAGTAGGCGGGAGGGGCAATGAGCAGTTCTTC
NA,15,NA,TRBV7-9,TRBJ1-2,CASSKDRDTNYGYTF,TGTGCCAGCAGCAAAGACCGGGACACTAACTATGGCTACACCTTC
NA,14,NA,TRBV3-1,TRBJ1-2,CASSQDRGRNGYTF,TGTGCCAGCAGCCAAGACCGGGGGCGGAATGGCTACACCTTC
NA,15,once,TRBV19,TRBJ1-1,CASSLGGMGNTEAFF,TGTGCCAGTAGCCTGGGAGGGATGGGGAACACTGAAGCTTTCTTT
TRBD1,17,NA,TRBV6-2/TRBV6-3,TRBJ1-5,CASSKGDRGRGRQPQHF,TGTGCCAGCAGTAAGGGAGACAGGGGGCGCGGGAGACAGCCCCAGCATTTT
NA,16,NA,TRBV7-6,TRBJ2-7,CASSRTQGGPGNEQYF,TGTGCCAGCAGCCGAACCCAAGGGGGGCCGGGGAACGAGCAGTACTTC
TRBD2,14,NA,TRBV10-3,TRBJ2-3,CAIRAGVGADTQYF,TGTGCCATACGAGCGGGAGTCGGGGCAGATACGCAGTATTTT
TRBD1,15,NA,TRBV11-3,TRBJ2-5,CASSLRQGFDETQYF,TGTGCCAGCAGCTTAAGACAGGGGTTTGACGAGACCCAGTACTTC
NA,15,NA,TRBV7-9,TRBJ1-6,CASSRAGQGNSPLHF,TGTGCCAGCAGCCGCGCGGGACAAGGAAATTCACCCCTCCACTTT
TRBD1,14,once,TRBV9,TRBJ1-1,CASSRTGGRVEAFF,TGTGCCAGCAGCCGCACAGGGGGGAGGGTAGAAGCTTTCTTT
NA,11,NA,TRBV18,TRBJ2-5,CASSIEETQYF,TGTGCCAGCTCAATCGAAGAGACCCAGTACTTC
TRBD1,18,NA,TRBV25-1,TRBJ1-2,CASSELAPLTGGFDGYTF,TGTGCCAGCAGTGAATTGGCCCCGCTGACAGGGGGTTTCGATGGCTACACCTTC
NA,14,NA,TRBV5-1,TRBJ2-2,CASSSSGTTGELFF,TGCGCCAGCAGCTCAAGCGGAACCACCGGGGAGCTGTTTTTT
TRBD1,14,NA,TRBV20-1,TRBJ2-7,CSARLPTGVGEQYF,TGCAGTGCTAGATTGCCGACAGGGGTGGGCGAGCAGTACTTC
NA,12,NA,TRBV7-2,TRBJ2-5,CASSPYLETQYF,TGTGCCAGCAGCCCCTATTTAGAGACCCAGTACTTC
NA,12,NA,TRBV5-1,TRBJ2-2,CASSLAHGELFF,TGCGCCAGCAGCTTGGCGCACGGGGAGCTGTTTTTT
NA,17,NA,TRBV5-8,TRBJ1-1,CASRPLGEWYMNTEAFF,TGTGCCAGCAGGCCGCTGGGAGAGTGGTACATGAACACTGAAGCTTTCTTT
TRBD1,15,NA,TRBV3-1,TRBJ1-1,CASSQDGQVFREAFF,TGTGCCAGCAGCCAAGATGGACAGGTCTTCCGTGAAGCTTTCTTT
NA,12,NA,TRBV29-1,TRBJ2-1,CSVSLTYNEQFF,TGCAGCGTTAGTCTAACCTACAATGAGCAGTTCTTC